These 9 T cell receptor beta chains were sequenced from one sample in a study of OX40 agonist ivuxolimab in advanced cancers. Repertoires were generated with immunoSEQ multiplex PCR, while TCRdb's copy carries only in-frame clones and drops some. The table lists 25,000 to 35,000 clones, more than 75% of them singletons. Sequenced material: CD4+ or CD8+ T cells sorted from blood, taken in a trial of the OX40 agonist ivuxolimab. Source of these receptors: an adult with an advanced solid tumor such as melanoma, head and neck, liver or kidney cancer.

V gene TRBV29-1 combines with J gene TRBJ2-1; 8 nucleotides match TRBD2. The CDR3 covers 14 residues. Germline CDR1 and CDR2: SQVTM and ANQGSEA. After removal of 6 bases from V and 4 bases from J, the junction contained 8 bases not matched to a gene. The CDR3 DNA reads as TGCAGCGTGGCGGAGCGGGAGATATACAATGAGCAGTTCTTC. The encoded protein is CSVAEREIYNEQFF.

This sequence joins TRBV7-9 and TRBJ2-3; possibly TRBD1 for D (5 bases). Between the trimmed V and J ends, which lost 1 base and 2 bases, there was a span of 10 bases. Germline CDR1 SEHNR, CDR2 FQNEAQ (reference sequence). The length of the CDR3 is 15 residues. The CDR3 DNA sequence: TGTGCCAGCAGCTTAGTTGGACAAAACACAGATACGCAGTATTTT. Translated, it gives CASSLVGQNTDTQYF.

The V and J genes are TRBV5-8 and TRBJ2-7, with TRBD1 as a possible D gene (6 bases). Deletions cut 0 bases from V and 6 bases from J, with 13 bases between. Germline CDR1 SGHTS, CDR2 YDEGEE. This CDR3 region has 14 residues. As DNA, the CDR3 is TGTGCCAGCAGCTTGGTCAACAGGGAAGGCGAGCAGTACTTC. Translated: CASSLVNREGEQYF.

The V gene is TRBV7-8, the J gene TRBJ1-5, with D possibly TRBD1 on 6 matching bases. CDR1 is SGHVS, CDR2 FQNEAQ, per germline. Trimming pared 8 bases from V and 0 bases from J, leaving 23 bases between. CDR3 length: 18 amino acids. The CDR3, as DNA: TGTGCCAGCCGTATAGATAGGGGGAGATTCTATAGCAATCAGCCCCAGCATTTT. This gives the protein CASRIDRGRFYSNQPQHF.

The chain joins TRBV28 to TRBJ2-7; 7 bases agree with TRBD1. The CDR3 has 19 amino acids. CDR1 is MDHEN, CDR2 SYDVKM, per germline. The junction had 19 bases not matched to a gene; V was cut back by 3 bases and J by 2 bases. CDR3: CASSFRPNLPGQSPYEQYF. DNA for the CDR3: TGTGCCAGCAGTTTCCGACCCAACCTCCCGGGACAGAGCCCCTACGAGCAGTACTTC.

V and J are TRBV5-1 and TRBJ2-5; weak D call: TRBD1 (6 bases). This CDR3 contains 15 residues. Germline V gene data show CDR1 as SGHRS and CDR2 as YFSETQ. V was pared by 5 bases and J by 2 bases, with 16 bases between. CDR3 residues: CASSLSKTGQETQYF. In nucleotides, the CDR3 is TGCGCCAGCAGTCTTTCAAAGACAGGTCAAGAGACCCAGTACTTC.

This chain connects TRBV5-8 to TRBJ2-2; maybe TRBD2 (7 bases). The CDR3 sequence is 15 residues long. The germline gives CDR1 SGHTS, CDR2 YDEGEE. Trimming shortened V by 0 bases and J by 6 bases, and 12 bases separated the two germline ends. The CDR3 DNA is TGTGCCAGCAGCTTGGTGGGGGGGCCGCCCGGGGAGCTGTTTTTT. Encoded protein: CASSLVGGPPGELFF.

V gene TRBV6-5 combines with J gene TRBJ1-2; tentatively, D is TRBD1 (5 bases). This CDR3 is built from 13 residues. Germline V lookup: CDR1 MNHEY, CDR2 SVGAGI. V lost 11 bases, J lost 4 bases, and 17 bases lay in between. The CDR3 reads CAVRRDPFYGYTF. Here the CDR3 DNA reads TGTGCCGTGCGCCGGGACCCATTCTATGGCTACACCTTC.

The chain uses TRBV20-1 and TRBJ2-3; D gene unclear. Trimming removed 5 bases from V and 11 bases from J, with 11 bases in between. CDR1 DFQATT and CDR2 SNEGSKA come from the germline V gene (reference sequence). The CDR3 consists of 10 residues. DNA for the CDR3: TGCAGTGCTCGTTTACTCATGCAGTATTTT. This sequence encodes CSARLLMQYF.